One sample yielded the 2 T cell receptor beta chains listed below, sequenced in a study of beta chain features in type 1 diabetes (dated by TCRdb to 2017 to 2018). Libraries were made using the immunoSEQ multiplex PCR assay. All of the isolated RNA was reverse transcribed with the High Capacity cDNA Reverse Transcription Kit, so expressed TCRB transcripts were sequenced. TCRdb carries this immuneACCESS record with in-frame sequences only. Its versions omit some clonotypes, under half of them owing to an unresolved V gene in the studies checked, with the rest unexplained. In all, the sample holds about 240,000 clones, and 25% to 30% of those were seen once. The ten top clones hold about 3.9% of the sample. Sample: central memory CD4+ T cells from blood. The source is a man aged 30-40 years in good health.

V is TRBV10-3 and J is TRBJ1-2; D is ambiguous. The germline V gene encodes CDR1 ENHRY and CDR2 SYGVKD. This CDR3 has 12 residues. The ends were cut back, 0 bases at V and 14 bases at J, with 13 bases in the middle. DNA of the CDR3: TGTGCCATCAGTGAGTCGGTGGTGTCTTGGACCTTC. Translation: CAISESVVSWTF.

The chain recombines TRBV5-4 with TRBJ2-4, with unresolved D. The V gene's germline CDR1 is SGHNT and CDR2 YYREEE (reference sequence). V was pared by 5 bases and J by 4 bases, with 10 bases between. The CDR3 covers 13 residues. The CDR3 loop reads CASSGTPKNIQYF. The CDR3, as DNA: TGTGCCAGCAGTGGAACGCCAAAAAACATTCAGTACTTC.